A single sample is the source of the 7 T cell receptor beta chains below, sequenced in a study of tumor-infiltrating lymphocytes in primary liver carcinoma. Extraction also yielded germline DNA, while blood RNA was obtained from unsorted whole blood. From 450 to 600 ng total RNA, TCR beta cDNA was generated with a primer in the constant region. Library construction for TCR beta comprised three nested multiplex PCR rounds performed with slightly modified ARM-PCR. TRBV1-TRBV30 forward and Cbeta reverse primers drove the first two roughly 10-cycle rounds. One entry per CDR3 protein, called by TCRdb with MiXCR from the multiplex PCR reads. This table holds a few hundred thousand distinct CDR3 sequences, 50% to 60% found once. The sample comprised peripheral blood. The receptors come from a woman between 25 and 40 years old with primary liver carcinoma and hepatitis B virus infection.

This clonotype was seen only a few times. This chain connects TRBV12-3 or TRBV12-4 to TRBJ2-7, with TRBD2 identical over 10 bases. The CDR3 spans 13 residues. V shed 7 bases and J 6 bases; nucleotides not matched to a gene: 6. CDR3 region: CASKPSGSSEQYF. CDR3 nucleotide sequence: TGTGCCAGCAAACCTAGCGGGAGTTCCGAGCAGTACTTC.

This clonotype was seen repeatedly, ten times or more. J is TRBJ1-2 and V is TRBV4-1; a possible D gene is TRBD1 (5 bases). Germline CDR1 and CDR2: MGHRA and YSYEKL. The V gene lost 1 base and the J gene lost 2 bases, with 17 bases spanning the gap. The CDR3 covers 17 residues. CDR3 sequence (DNA): TGCGCCAGCAGCCAAGCGCAGGGCCCTGCAATCAACTATGGCTACACCTTC. This encodes CASSQAQGPAINYGYTF.

The chain carries TRBV7-9 and TRBJ2-3, with TRBD2 matching 11 bases. The CDR3 runs 14 residues. The ends lost 6 bases at V and 5 bases at J; junction bases unmatched: 4. Germline CDR1 reads SEHNR; CDR2 reads FQNEAQ (reference sequence). In DNA, the CDR3 is TGTGCCAGCAGACTAGCGGGGGTTGGAGATACGCAGTATTTT. Amino acid sequence: CASRLAGVGDTQYF.

For this clonotype: As the CDR3 is not closed by the conserved phenylalanine or tryptophan, this likely results from a read error. This chain links TRBV5-8 with TRBJ2-7, with TRBD1 identical over 9 bases. CDR1 and CDR2 from the germline V gene are SGHTS and YDEGEE. There are 15 residues in the CDR3. With V trimmed by 5 bases and J by 5 bases, 11 bases remained unmatched. The CDR3 region has the DNA TGTGCCAGCAGTTTTCTGGGACAGGGTGTCGACGAGCAGTACCTC. Its protein is CASSFLGQGVDEQYL.

Notes on this clonotype: A much larger clone differs from this one at a single base, so this may be a read error. J is TRBJ2-1 and V is TRBV29-1; D is undetermined. This CDR3 is 13 amino acids long. Germline CDR1 is SQVTM and CDR2 is ANQGSEA. DNA of the CDR3: TGCAGCGCATCGGAGTATGGAGTTTATGAGCACTTCTTC. Translating gives CSASEYGVYEHFF.

This clonotype came up many times. V is TRBV29-1 and J is TRBJ1-2; a possible D gene is TRBD1 (6 bases). The CDR3 contains 12 residues. Trimming shortened V by 4 bases and J by 6 bases, and 12 bases separated the two germline ends. Per germline, CDR1 SQVTM and CDR2 ANQGSEA. CDR3 sequence: CSVANRDHGYTF. The DNA for the CDR3 is TGCAGCGTTGCGAACAGGGATCATGGCTACACCTTC.

As concerns this clonotype: One base away lies a much larger clone, so this may be a sequencing read error. This sequence joins TRBV6-2 or TRBV6-3 and TRBJ2-1; 9 bases line up with TRBD2. V gave up 8 bases and J gave up 9 bases; unmatched junction bases: 11. CDR1 is MNHEY, CDR2 SVGEGT, per germline. This CDR3 has 14 amino acids. The CDR3 protein is CASVPSGRWGEQFF. The CDR3 DNA is TGTGCCAGCGTTCCCAGCGGGAGGTGGGGTGAGCAGTTCTTC.